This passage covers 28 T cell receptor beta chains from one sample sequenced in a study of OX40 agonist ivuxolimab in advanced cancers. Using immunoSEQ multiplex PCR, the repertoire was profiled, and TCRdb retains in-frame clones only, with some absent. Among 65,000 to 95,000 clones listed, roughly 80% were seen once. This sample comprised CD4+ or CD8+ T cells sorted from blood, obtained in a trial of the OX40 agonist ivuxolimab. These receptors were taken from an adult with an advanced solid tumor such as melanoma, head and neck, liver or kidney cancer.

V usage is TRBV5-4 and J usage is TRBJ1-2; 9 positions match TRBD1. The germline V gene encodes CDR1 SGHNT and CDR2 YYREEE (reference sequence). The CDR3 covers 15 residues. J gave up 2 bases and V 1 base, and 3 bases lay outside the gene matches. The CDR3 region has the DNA TGTGCCAGCAGCTTGACCGGGACAGGGAACTATGGCTACACCTTC. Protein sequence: CASSLTGTGNYGYTF.

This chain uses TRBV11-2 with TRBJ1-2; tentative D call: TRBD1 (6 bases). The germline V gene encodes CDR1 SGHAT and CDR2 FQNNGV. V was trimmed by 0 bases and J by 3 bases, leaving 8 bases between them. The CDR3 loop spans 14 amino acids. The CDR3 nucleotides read TGTGCCAGCAGCTTAGACAGGACAGACTATGGCTACACCTTC. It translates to CASSLDRTDYGYTF.

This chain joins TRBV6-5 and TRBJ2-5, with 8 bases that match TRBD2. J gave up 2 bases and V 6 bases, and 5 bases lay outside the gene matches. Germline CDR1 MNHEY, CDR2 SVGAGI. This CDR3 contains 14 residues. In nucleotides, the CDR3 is TGTGCCAGCAGGCGGACTAGCAATCAAGAGACCCAGTACTTC. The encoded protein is CASRRTSNQETQYF.

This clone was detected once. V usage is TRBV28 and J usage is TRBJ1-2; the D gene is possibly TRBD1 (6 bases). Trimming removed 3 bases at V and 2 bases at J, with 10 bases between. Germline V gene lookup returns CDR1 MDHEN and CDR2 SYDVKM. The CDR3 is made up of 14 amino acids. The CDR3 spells CASSLGGQNYGYTF. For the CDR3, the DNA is TGTGCCAGCAGTTTGGGGGGGCAGAACTATGGCTACACCTTC.

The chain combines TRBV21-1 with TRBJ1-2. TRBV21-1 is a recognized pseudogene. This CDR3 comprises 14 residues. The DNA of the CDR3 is TGTGCCAGCAGCAAAGGGGCCGGACCCTATGGCTACACCTTC. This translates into CASSKGAGPYGYTF.

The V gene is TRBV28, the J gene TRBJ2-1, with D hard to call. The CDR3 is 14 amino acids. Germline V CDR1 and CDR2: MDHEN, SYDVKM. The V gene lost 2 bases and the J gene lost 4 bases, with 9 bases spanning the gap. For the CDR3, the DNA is TGTGCCAGCAGTTTACTACCTAGGTACAATGAGCAGTTCTTC. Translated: CASSLLPRYNEQFF.

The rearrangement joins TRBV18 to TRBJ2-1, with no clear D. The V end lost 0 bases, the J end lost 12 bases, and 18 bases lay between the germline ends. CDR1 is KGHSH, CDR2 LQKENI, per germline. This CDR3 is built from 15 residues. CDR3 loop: CASSPPFRLFLGQFF. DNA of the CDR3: TGTGCCAGCTCACCACCGTTTCGGCTCTTTTTAGGGCAGTTCTTC. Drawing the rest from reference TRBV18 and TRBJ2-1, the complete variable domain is NAGVMQNPRHLVRRRGQEARLRCSPMKGHSHVYWYRQLPEEGLKFMVYLQKENIIDESGMPKERFSAEFPKEGPSILRIQQVVRGDSAAYFCASSPPFRLFLGQFFGPGTRLTVL.

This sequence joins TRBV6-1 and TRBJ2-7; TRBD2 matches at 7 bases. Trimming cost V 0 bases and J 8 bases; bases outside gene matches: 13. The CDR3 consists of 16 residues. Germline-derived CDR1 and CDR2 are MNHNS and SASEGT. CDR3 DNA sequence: TGTGCCAGCAGTGAAGCTGCCGGGACTATCTCTACGAAGCAGTACTTC. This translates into CASSEAAGTISTKQYF.

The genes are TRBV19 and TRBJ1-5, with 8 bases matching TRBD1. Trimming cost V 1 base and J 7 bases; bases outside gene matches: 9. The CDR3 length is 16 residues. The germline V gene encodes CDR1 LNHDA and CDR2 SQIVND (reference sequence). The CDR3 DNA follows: TGTGCCAGTAGTATAGGACCCAGACAGGGGTCGCAGCCCCAGCATTTT. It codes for CASSIGPRQGSQPQHF.

The CDR3 protein is CASSDPFGDRGRLETQYF. CDR3 DNA: TGTGCCAGCAGTGACCCGTTCGGGGACAGGGGGCGCTTGGAGACCCAGTACTTC. V is TRBV6-4 and J is TRBJ2-5; 12 bases are a match to TRBD1. V lost 2 bases to trimming and J lost 5 bases; unmatched junction nucleotides: 12. Looked up from germline, CDR1 is MRHNA and CDR2 is SNTAGT. The CDR3 is made up of 18 amino acids.

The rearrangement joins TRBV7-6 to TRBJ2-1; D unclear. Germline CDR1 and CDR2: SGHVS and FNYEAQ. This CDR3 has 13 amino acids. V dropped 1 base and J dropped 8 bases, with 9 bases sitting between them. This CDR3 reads CASSLVAPDEQFF. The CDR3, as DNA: TGTGCCAGCAGCTTAGTGGCCCCGGATGAGCAGTTCTTC.

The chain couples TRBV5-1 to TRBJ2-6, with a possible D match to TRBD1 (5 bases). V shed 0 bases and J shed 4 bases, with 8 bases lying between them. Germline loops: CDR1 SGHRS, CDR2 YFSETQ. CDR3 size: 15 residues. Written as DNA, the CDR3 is TGCGCCAGCAGCTTGGAGGGGTCCGGGGCCAACGTCCTGACTTTC. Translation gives CASSLEGSGANVLTF.

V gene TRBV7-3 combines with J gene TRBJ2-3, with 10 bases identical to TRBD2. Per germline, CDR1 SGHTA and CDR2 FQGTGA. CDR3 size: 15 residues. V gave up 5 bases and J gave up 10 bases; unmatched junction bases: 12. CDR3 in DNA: TGTGCCAGCAGCCGATCCGGGACTAGCGATACCCCGCAGTATTTT. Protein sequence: CASSRSGTSDTPQYF.

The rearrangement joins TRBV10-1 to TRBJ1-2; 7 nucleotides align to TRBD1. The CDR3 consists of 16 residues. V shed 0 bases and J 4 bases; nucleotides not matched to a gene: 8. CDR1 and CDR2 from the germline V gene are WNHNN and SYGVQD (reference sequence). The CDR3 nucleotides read TGCGCCAGCAGTGAGTCTCTAGGGGGCGCCGGCTATGGCTACACCTTC. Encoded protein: CASSESLGGAGYGYTF.

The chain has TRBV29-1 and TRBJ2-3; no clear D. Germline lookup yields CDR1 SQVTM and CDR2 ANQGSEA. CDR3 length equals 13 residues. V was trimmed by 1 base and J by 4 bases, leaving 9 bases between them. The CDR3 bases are TGCAGCGTTGAAGGGCTGAAGCCAGATACGCAGTATTTT. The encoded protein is CSVEGLKPDTQYF.

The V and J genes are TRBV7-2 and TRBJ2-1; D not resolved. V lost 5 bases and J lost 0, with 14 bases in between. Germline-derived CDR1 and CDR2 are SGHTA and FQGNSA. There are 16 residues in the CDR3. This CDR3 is CASSLRWGGSYNEQFF. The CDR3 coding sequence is TGTGCCAGCAGCCTGCGCTGGGGTGGCTCCTACAATGAGCAGTTCTTC.

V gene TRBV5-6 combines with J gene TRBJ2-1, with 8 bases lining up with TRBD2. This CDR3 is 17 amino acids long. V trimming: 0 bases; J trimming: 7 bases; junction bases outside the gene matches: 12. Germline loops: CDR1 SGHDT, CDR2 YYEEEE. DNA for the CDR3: TGTGCCAGCAGCTTGGGTCTCGGCGGGAGGAGAGGGAATGAGCAGTTCTTC. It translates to CASSLGLGGRRGNEQFF. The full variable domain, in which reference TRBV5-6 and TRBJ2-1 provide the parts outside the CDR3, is DAGVTQSPTHLIKTRGQQVTLRCSPKSGHDTVSWYQQALGQGPQFIFQYYEEEERQRGNFPDRFSGHQFPNYSSELNVNALLLGDSALYLCASSLGLGGRRGNEQFFGPGTRLTVL.

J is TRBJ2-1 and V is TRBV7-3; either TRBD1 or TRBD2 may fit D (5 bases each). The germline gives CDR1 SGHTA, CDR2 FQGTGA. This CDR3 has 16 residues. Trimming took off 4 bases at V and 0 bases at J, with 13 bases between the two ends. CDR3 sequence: CASSSPGRSSYNEQFF. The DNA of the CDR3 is TGTGCCAGCAGCTCCCCGGGACGCAGCTCCTACAATGAGCAGTTCTTC.

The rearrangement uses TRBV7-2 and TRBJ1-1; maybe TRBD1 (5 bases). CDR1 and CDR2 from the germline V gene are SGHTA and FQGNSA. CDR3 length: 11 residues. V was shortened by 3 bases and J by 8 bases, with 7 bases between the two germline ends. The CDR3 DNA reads TGTGCCAGCAGCTTTGAGGGGGAAGCTTTCTTT. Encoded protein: CASSFEGEAFF. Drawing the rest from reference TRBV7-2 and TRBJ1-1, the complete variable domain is GAGVSQSPSNKVTEKGKDVELRCDPISGHTALYWYRQSLGQGLEFLIYFQGNSAPDKSGLPSDRFSAERTGGSVSTLTIQRTQQEDSAVYLCASSFEGEAFFGQGTRLTVV.

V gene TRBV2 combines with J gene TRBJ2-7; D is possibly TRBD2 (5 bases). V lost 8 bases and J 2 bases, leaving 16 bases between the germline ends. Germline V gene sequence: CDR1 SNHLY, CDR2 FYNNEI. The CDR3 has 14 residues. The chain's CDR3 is CASVEARGPYEQYF. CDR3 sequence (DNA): TGTGCCAGCGTGGAAGCGAGAGGGCCCTACGAGCAGTACTTC. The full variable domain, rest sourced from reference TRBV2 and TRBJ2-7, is EPEVTQTPSHQVTQMGQEVILRCVPISNHLYFYWYRQILGQKVEFLVSFYNNEISEKSEIFDDQFSVERPDGSNFTLKIRSTKLEDSAMYFCASVEARGPYEQYFGPGTRLTVT.

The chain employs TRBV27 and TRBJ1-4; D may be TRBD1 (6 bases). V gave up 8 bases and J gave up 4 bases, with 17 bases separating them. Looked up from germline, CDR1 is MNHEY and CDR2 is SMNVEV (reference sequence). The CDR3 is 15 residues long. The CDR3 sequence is CASSPHRVGNEKLFF. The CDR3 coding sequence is TGTGCCAGCTCCCCTCACAGGGTTGGTAATGAAAAACTGTTTTTT.

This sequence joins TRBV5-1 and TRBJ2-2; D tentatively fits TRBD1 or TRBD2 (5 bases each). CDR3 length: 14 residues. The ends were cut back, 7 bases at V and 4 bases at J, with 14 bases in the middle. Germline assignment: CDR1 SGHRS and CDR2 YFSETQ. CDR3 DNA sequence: TGCGCCAGCTCCGAGGGGTCCGGCACCGGGGAGCTGTTTTTT. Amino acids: CASSEGSGTGELFF.

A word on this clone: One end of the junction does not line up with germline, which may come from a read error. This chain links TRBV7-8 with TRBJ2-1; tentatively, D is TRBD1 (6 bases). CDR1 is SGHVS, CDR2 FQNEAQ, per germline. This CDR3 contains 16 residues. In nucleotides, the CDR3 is TGTGCCAGCAGGTTAGATGGGGGCGCCATTAGGAATGAGCAGTTCTTC. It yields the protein CASRLDGGAIRNEQFF.

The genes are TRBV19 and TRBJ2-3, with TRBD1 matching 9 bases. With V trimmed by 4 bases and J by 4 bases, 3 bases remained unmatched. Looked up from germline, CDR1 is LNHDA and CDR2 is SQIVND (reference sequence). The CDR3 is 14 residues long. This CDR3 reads CASSRQGDADTQYF. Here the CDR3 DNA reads TGTGCCAGTAGTAGACAGGGGGACGCAGATACGCAGTATTTT.

In DNA, the CDR3 is TGTGCCAGCAGCTTAGTGGTCGGGAGGGAGAATGAGCAGTTCTTC. This codes for CASSLVVGRENEQFF. This rearrangement joins TRBV7-2 to TRBJ2-1, with 8 bases matching TRBD2. This CDR3 is built from 15 residues. Trimming at V came to 1 base and at J to 7 bases, leaving 6 bases not matched to a gene. Per germline, CDR1 SGHTA and CDR2 FQGNSA.

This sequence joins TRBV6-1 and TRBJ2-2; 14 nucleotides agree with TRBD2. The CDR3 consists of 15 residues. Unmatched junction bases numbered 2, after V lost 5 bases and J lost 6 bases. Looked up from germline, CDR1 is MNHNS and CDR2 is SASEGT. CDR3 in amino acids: CASSTGLAGAGELFF. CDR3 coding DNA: TGTGCCAGCAGTACGGGACTAGCGGGAGCCGGGGAGCTGTTTTTT.

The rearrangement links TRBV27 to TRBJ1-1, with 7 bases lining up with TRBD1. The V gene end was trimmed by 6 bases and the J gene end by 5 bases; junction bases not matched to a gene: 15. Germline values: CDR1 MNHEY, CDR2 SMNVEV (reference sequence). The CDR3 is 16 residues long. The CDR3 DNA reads TGTGCCAGCAGCCACTTACAGGGGTCAACAGGTACTGAAGCTTTCTTT. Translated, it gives CASSHLQGSTGTEAFF.

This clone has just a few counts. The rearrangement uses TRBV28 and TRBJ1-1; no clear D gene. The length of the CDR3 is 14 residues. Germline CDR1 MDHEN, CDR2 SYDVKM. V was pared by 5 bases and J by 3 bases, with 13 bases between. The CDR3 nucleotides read TGTGCCAGCAGTCGAGTCGACAAAGACACTGAAGCTTTCTTT. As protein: CASSRVDKDTEAFF.